Listed here are 17 T cell receptor beta chains from one sample, sequenced in a study of T cells in Graves' hyperthyroidism and ophthalmopathy. The CDR3 regions of TCR beta were amplified from RNA transcripts. A set of HTBI primers served as the primers for a first-round RT-PCR of the TCR CDR3. One entry per CDR3 protein, called by TCRdb with MiXCR from the multiplex PCR reads. The sample holds around 720,000 distinct CDR3 sequences; just over 35% are singletons and the top ten take about a third. The specimen sequenced was blood. These receptor sequences come from a woman in her thirties or forties with Graves' hyperthyroidism.

This clonotype was detected ten times or more. V and J are TRBV7-2 and TRBJ2-5; no clear D gene. The CDR3 covers 13 residues. V lost 8 bases and J lost 0, with 10 bases in between. CDR1 and CDR2 from the germline V gene are SGHTA and FQGNSA. CDR3 coding DNA: TGTGCCAGCGCCGACACGTACCAAGAGACCCAGTACTTC. Amino acid sequence: CASADTYQETQYF.

The sample holds many counts of this clonotype. The chain has TRBV24-1 and TRBJ2-2, with TRBD1 as a possible D gene (5 bases). Between the trimmed V and J ends, which lost 1 base and 0 bases, there was a span of 11 bases. The CDR3 loop spans 17 amino acids. Germline loops: CDR1 KGHDR, CDR2 SFDVKD. CDR3 in amino acids: CATSDFKAGTNTGELFF. The CDR3 coding sequence is TGTGCCACCAGTGATTTTAAGGCAGGGACGAACACCGGGGAGCTGTTTTTT.

The chain links TRBV5-1 to TRBJ1-1; D may be TRBD1 (5 bases). From germline, CDR1 is SGHRS and CDR2 YFSETQ. V dropped 4 bases and J dropped 4 bases, with 17 bases sitting between them. The CDR3 covers 15 residues. The CDR3 loop is CASSQYNGGSTEAFF. CDR3 sequence (DNA): TGCGCCAGCAGCCAGTACAACGGGGGGTCCACTGAAGCTTTCTTT.

This clonotype has a handful of counts. The gene calls are TRBV14 and TRBJ1-1, with D tentatively TRBD1 (5 bases). This CDR3 is 15 amino acids long. With 4 bases removed from V and 4 bases from J, the gap between germline ends came to 16 bases. The germline gives CDR1 SGHDN, CDR2 FVKESK. CDR3 bases: TGTGCCAGCAGCCCAAGCAGCAGGGTGGCCACTGAAGCTTTCTTT. This translates into CASSPSSRVATEAFF.

This clonotype appeared many times. V is TRBV12-3 or TRBV12-4 and J is TRBJ2-7; D uncertain. V shed 5 bases and J shed 6 bases, with 17 bases lying between them. This CDR3 is 14 amino acids long. CDR3 sequence (DNA): TGTGCCAGCAGTCGCTCAAGCCAGCCCTCCGAGCAGTACTTC. Amino acid sequence: CASSRSSQPSEQYF.

This clonotype turned up a few times. V is TRBV20-1 and J is TRBJ2-2, with D perhaps TRBD1 or TRBD2 (5 bases each). Trimming stripped 6 bases from V and 4 bases from J, with 12 bases between. Germline lookup yields CDR1 DFQATT and CDR2 SNEGSKA (reference sequence). The CDR3 runs 13 residues. CDR3 in amino acids: CSAPGPVTGELFF. Here the CDR3 DNA reads TGCAGTGCCCCGGGACCCGTCACCGGGGAGCTGTTTTTT.

J is TRBJ2-5 and V is TRBV10-3; 13 bases fit TRBD2. The V and J ends lost 3 bases and 5 bases, in that order; junction bases with no gene match: 6. This CDR3 is built from 16 residues. Germline V CDR1 and CDR2: ENHRY, SYGVKD. Here the CDR3 DNA reads TGTGCCATCAGTGAAACTAGCGGGGGGGCCCAGGAGACCCAGTACTTC. This encodes CAISETSGGAQETQYF.

This clonotype was seen many times. The V gene is TRBV7-2, the J gene TRBJ2-2, with D tentatively TRBD2 (5 bases). The CDR3 runs to 15 residues. V was cut by 5 bases and J by 1 base, with 11 bases left in between. Germline V lookup: CDR1 SGHTA, CDR2 FQGNSA. CDR3: CASSRRTENTGELFF. DNA for the CDR3: TGTGCCAGCAGCAGGAGGACGGAGAACACCGGGGAGCTGTTTTTT. Combining the CDR3 with reference TRBV7-2 and TRBJ2-2 gives the whole variable domain GAGVSQSPSNKVTEKGKDVELRCDPISGHTALYWYRQSLGQGLEFLIYFQGNSAPDKSGLPSDRFSAERTGGSVSTLTIQRTQQEDSAVYLCASSRRTENTGELFFGEGSRLTVL.

This clonotype was recorded a few times. The J gene is TRBJ2-7, the V gene TRBV6-1, with 7 positions matching TRBD1. Trimming removed 4 bases from V and 4 bases from J; junction bases left unmatched: 4. Germline V CDR1 and CDR2: MNHNS, SASEGT. The CDR3 contains 13 residues. The CDR3 bases are TGTGCCAGCAGTGCTGACAGGGCTTACGAGCAGTACTTC. It specifies CASSADRAYEQYF.

V is TRBV10-3 and J is TRBJ2-1; no reliable D call. Germline-derived CDR1 and CDR2 are ENHRY and SYGVKD. This CDR3 region has 13 residues. V gave up 2 bases and J gave up 7 bases, with 9 bases separating them. The CDR3 sequence: CAISEPYSNEQFF. The CDR3 coding sequence is TGTGCCATCAGTGAGCCATACTCGAATGAGCAGTTCTTC.

This chain uses TRBV7-2 with TRBJ2-2; perhaps TRBD2 as D (5 bases). Germline V gene lookup returns CDR1 SGHTA and CDR2 FQGNSA. With 5 bases removed from V and 4 bases from J, the gap between germline ends came to 20 bases. The CDR3 runs to 17 residues. CDR3 nucleotides: TGTGCCAGCAGCCAAAGGGAGTACGGGGAGAGCACCGGGGAGCTGTTTTTT. It translates to CASSQREYGESTGELFF. The whole variable domain, filled in from reference TRBV7-2 and TRBJ2-2, reads GAGVSQSPSNKVTEKGKDVELRCDPISGHTALYWYRQSLGQGLEFLIYFQGNSAPDKSGLPSDRFSAERTGGSVSTLTIQRTQQEDSAVYLCASSQREYGESTGELFFGEGSRLTVL.

The chain has TRBV7-9 and TRBJ1-5; TRBD1 might be the D (6 bases). Germline values: CDR1 SEHNR, CDR2 FQNEAQ (reference sequence). The CDR3 runs to 14 residues. V was shortened by 1 base and J by 6 bases, with 10 bases between the two germline ends. The CDR3 DNA reads TGTGCCAGCAGCTTAGACGCAGGGGCTCAGCCCCAGCATTTT. It codes for CASSLDAGAQPQHF.

The chain combines TRBV15 with TRBJ2-3; 11 nucleotides match TRBD2. Germline assignment: CDR1 LNHNV and CDR2 YYDKDF (reference sequence). The CDR3 extends over 14 amino acids. Trimming removed 6 bases from V and 5 bases from J; junction bases left unmatched: 4. The CDR3 region is CATSILAGEDTQYF. The CDR3 DNA is TGTGCCACCAGTATACTAGCGGGAGAAGATACGCAGTATTTT.

This clonotype was detected many times. The rearrangement links TRBV2 to TRBJ1-1, with D perhaps matching TRBD1 (5 bases). Deletions cut 2 bases from V and 8 bases from J, with 12 bases between. The germline CDR1 and CDR2 sequences are SNHLY and FYNNEI. The CDR3 totals 13 residues. Here the CDR3 DNA reads TGTGCCAGCAGTGAACAGGGCGCCACGGAAGCTTTCTTT. It codes for CASSEQGATEAFF.

The chain carries TRBV9 and TRBJ1-1, with D perhaps TRBD1 (6 bases). This CDR3 has 15 amino acids. From germline, CDR1 is SGDLS and CDR2 YYNGEE. V was clipped by 0 bases and J by 5 bases, with 14 bases between them. The CDR3 here is CASSVAGEGITEAFF. The CDR3 region has the DNA TGTGCCAGCAGCGTAGCAGGGGAGGGTATTACTGAAGCTTTCTTT.

V gene TRBV2 combines with J gene TRBJ2-3; D may be TRBD2 (5 bases). Per the germline V gene, CDR1 is SNHLY and CDR2 is FYNNEI. V was clipped by 8 bases and J by 2 bases, with 8 bases between them. This CDR3 has 12 residues. The CDR3: CASLRDTDTQYF. The CDR3 DNA sequence: TGTGCCAGCCTCCGGGACACAGATACGCAGTATTTT.

This clonotype has ten or more counts. The V gene is TRBV20-1, the J gene TRBJ2-5; TRBD2 matches at 12 bases. CDR1 DFQATT and CDR2 SNEGSKA come from the germline V gene (reference sequence). The CDR3 spans 15 residues. The V gene end was trimmed by 1 base and the J gene end by 4 bases; junction bases not matched to a gene: 4. CDR3 nucleotide sequence: TGCAGTGCTAGAGTCTCGGGACTAGCGGGAGAGACCCAGTACTTC. Amino acid sequence: CSARVSGLAGETQYF.